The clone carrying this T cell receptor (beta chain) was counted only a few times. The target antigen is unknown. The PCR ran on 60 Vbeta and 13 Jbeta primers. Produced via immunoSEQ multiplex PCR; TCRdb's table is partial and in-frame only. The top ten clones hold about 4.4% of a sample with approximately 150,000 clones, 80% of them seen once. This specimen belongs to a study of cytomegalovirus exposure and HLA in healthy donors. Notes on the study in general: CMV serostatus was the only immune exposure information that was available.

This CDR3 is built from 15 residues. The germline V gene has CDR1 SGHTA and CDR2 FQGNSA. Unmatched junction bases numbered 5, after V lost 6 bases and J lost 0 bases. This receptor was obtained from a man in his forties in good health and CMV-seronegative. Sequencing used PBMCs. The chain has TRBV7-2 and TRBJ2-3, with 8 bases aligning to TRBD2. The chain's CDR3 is CASRQTSASTDTQYF. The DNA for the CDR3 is TGTGCCAGCAGACAGACTAGCGCTAGCACAGATACGCAGTATTTT.